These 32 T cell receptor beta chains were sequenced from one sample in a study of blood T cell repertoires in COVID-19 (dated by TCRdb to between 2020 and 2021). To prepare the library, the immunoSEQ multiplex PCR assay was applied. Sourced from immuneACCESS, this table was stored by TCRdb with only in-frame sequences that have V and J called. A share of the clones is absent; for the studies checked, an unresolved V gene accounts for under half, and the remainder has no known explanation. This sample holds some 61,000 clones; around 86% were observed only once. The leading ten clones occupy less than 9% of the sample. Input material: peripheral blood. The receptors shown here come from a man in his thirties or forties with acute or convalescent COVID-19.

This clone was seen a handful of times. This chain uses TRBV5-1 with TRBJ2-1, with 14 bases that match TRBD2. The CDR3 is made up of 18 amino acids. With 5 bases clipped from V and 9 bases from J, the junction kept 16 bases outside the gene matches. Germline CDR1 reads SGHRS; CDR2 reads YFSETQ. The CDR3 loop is CASRGSGTSGRKYGEQFF. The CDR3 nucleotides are TGCGCCAGCAGGGGCAGCGGGACTAGCGGGAGAAAGTACGGTGAGCAGTTCTTC. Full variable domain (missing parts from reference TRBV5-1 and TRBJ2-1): KAGVTQTPRYLIKTRGQQVTLSCSPISGHRSVSWYQQTPGQGLQFLFEYFSETQRNKGNFPGRFSGRQFSNSRSEMNVSTLELGDSALYLCASRGSGTSGRKYGEQFFGPGTRLTVL.

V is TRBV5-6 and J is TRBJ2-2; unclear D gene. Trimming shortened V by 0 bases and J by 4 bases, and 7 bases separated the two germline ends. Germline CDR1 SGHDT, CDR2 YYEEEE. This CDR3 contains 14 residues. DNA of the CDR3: TGTGCCAGCAGCTTGGCCGGGTTCACCGGGGAGCTGTTTTTT. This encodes CASSLAGFTGELFF. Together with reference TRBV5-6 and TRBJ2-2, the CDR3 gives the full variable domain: DAGVTQSPTHLIKTRGQQVTLRCSPKSGHDTVSWYQQALGQGPQFIFQYYEEEERQRGNFPDRFSGHQFPNYSSELNVNALLLGDSALYLCASSLAGFTGELFFGEGSRLTVL.

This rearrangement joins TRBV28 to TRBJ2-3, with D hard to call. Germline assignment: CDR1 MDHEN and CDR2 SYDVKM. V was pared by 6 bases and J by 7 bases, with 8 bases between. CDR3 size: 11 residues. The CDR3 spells CASRFRNTQYF. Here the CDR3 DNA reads TGTGCCAGCAGGTTTAGAAATACGCAGTATTTT. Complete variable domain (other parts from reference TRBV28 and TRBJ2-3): DVKVTQSSRYLVKRTGEKVFLECVQDMDHENMFWYRQDPGLGLRLIYFSYDVKMKEKGDIPEGYSVSREKKERFSLILESASTNQTSMYLCASRFRNTQYFGPGTRLTVL.

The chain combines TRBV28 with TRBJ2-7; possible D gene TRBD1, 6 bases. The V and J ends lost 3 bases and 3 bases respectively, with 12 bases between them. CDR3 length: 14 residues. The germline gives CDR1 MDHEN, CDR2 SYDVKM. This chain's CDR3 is CASSLRQVVYEQYF. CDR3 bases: TGTGCCAGCAGTTTGAGACAGGTGGTCTACGAGCAGTACTTC.

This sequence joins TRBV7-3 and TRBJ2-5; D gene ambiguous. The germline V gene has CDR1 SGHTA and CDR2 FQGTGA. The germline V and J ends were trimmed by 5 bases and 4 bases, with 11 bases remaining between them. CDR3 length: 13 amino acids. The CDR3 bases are TGTGCCAGCAGCACCCAGGCCGCAGAGACCCAGTACTTC. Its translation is CASSTQAAETQYF.

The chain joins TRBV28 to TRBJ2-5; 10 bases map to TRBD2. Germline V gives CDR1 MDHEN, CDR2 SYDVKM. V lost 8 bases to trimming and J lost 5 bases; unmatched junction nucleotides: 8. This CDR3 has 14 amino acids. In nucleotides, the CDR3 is TGTGCCAGCGTAGCGGGAGGAGTGAGGGAGACCCAGTACTTC. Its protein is CASVAGGVRETQYF.

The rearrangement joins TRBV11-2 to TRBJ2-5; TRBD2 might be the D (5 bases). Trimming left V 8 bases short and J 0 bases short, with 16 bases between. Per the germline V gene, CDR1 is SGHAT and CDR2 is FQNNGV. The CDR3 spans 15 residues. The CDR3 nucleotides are TGTGCCAGCCGACCGAGCACCGGGAACCAAGAGACCCAGTACTTC. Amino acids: CASRPSTGNQETQYF.

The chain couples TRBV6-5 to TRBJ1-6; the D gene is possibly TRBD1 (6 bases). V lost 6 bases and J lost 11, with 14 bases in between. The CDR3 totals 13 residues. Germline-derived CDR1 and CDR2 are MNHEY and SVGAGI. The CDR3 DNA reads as TGTGCCAGCAGCTCGGGGGGCAGGACACCCCTCCACTTT. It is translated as CASSSGGRTPLHF.

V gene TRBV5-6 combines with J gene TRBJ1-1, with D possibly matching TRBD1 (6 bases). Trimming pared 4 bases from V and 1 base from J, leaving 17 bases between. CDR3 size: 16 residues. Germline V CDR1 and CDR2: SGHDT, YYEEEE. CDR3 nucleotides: TGTGCCAGCAGCCAACGACAGGCTGCGAGGAACACTGAAGCTTTCTTT. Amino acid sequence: CASSQRQAARNTEAFF. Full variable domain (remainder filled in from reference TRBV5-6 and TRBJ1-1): DAGVTQSPTHLIKTRGQQVTLRCSPKSGHDTVSWYQQALGQGPQFIFQYYEEEERQRGNFPDRFSGHQFPNYSSELNVNALLLGDSALYLCASSQRQAARNTEAFFGQGTRLTVV.

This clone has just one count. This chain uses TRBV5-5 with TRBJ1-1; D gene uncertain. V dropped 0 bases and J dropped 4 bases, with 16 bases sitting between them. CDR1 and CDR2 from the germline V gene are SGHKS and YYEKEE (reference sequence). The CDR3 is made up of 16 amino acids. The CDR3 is CASSLAYGSRITEAFF. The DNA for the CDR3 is TGTGCCAGCAGCTTGGCCTATGGGAGTCGGATCACTGAAGCTTTCTTT. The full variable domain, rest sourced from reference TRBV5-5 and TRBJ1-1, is DAGVTQSPTHLIKTRGQQVTLRCSPISGHKSVSWYQQVLGQGPQFIFQYYEKEERGRGNFPDRFSARQFPNYSSELNVNALLLGDSALYLCASSLAYGSRITEAFFGQGTRLTVV.

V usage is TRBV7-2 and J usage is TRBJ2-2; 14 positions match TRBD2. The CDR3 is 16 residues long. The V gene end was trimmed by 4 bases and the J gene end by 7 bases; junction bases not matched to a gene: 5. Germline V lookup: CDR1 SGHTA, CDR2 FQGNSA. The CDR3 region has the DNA TGTGCCAGCAGCTCGACTAGCGGGAGGGCCGGCGGGGAGCTGTTTTTT. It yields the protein CASSSTSGRAGGELFF. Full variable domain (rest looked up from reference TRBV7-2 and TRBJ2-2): GAGVSQSPSNKVTEKGKDVELRCDPISGHTALYWYRQSLGQGLEFLIYFQGNSAPDKSGLPSDRFSAERTGGSVSTLTIQRTQQEDSAVYLCASSSTSGRAGGELFFGEGSRLTVL.

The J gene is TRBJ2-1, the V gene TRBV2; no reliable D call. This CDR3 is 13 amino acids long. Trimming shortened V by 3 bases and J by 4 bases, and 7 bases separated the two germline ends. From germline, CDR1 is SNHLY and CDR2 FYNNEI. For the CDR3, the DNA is TGTGCCAGCAGTGATGGGCAATACAATGAGCAGTTCTTC. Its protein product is CASSDGQYNEQFF.

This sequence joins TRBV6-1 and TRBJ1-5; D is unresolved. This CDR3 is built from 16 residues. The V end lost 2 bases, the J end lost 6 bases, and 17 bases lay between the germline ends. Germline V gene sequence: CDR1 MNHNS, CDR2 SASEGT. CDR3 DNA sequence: TGTGCCAGCAGTGAATGGAGGCAGTCGCGGGGTCAGCCCCAGCATTTT. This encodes CASSEWRQSRGQPQHF.

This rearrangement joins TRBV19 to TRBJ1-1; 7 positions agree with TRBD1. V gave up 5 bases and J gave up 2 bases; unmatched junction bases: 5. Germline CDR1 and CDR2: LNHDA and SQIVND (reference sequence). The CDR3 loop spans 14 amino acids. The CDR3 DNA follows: TGTGCCAGTAGTTTGGGACAGACTAACACTGAAGCTTTCTTT. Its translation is CASSLGQTNTEAFF.

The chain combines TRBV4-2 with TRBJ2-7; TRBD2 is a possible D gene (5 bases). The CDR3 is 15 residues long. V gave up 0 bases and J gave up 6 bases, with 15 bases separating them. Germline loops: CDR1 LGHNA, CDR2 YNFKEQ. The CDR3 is CASSQDSASIAEQYF. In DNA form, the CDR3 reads TGTGCCAGCAGCCAAGACTCCGCTAGCATTGCCGAGCAGTACTTC.

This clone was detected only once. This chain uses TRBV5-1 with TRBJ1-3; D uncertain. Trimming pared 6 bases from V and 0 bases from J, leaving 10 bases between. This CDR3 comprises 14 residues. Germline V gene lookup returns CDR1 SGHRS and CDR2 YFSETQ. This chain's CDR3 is CASNNPGSGNTIYF. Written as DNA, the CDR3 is TGCGCCAGCAATAATCCGGGCTCTGGAAACACCATATATTTT.

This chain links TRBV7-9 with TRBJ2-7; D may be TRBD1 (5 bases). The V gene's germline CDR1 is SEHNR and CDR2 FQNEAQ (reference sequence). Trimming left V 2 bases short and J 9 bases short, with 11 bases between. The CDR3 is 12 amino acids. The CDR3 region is CASSLPGHGQYF. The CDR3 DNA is TGTGCCAGCAGCTTACCAGGGCATGGGCAGTACTTC.

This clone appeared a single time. This CDR3 is CASRISGRANYNEQFF. The CDR3 region has the DNA TGTGCCAGTAGGATTAGCGGGAGGGCAAACTACAATGAGCAGTTCTTC. The chain recombines TRBV19 with TRBJ2-1; 11 bases match TRBD2. This CDR3 contains 16 residues. Germline lookup yields CDR1 LNHDA and CDR2 SQIVND (reference sequence). Unmatched junction bases numbered 7, after V lost 6 bases and J lost 3 bases. Full variable domain (missing parts from reference TRBV19 and TRBJ2-1): DGGITQSPKYLFRKEGQNVTLSCEQNLNHDAMYWYRQDPGQGLRLIYYSQIVNDFQKGDIAEGYSVSREKKESFPLTVTSAQKNPTAFYLCASRISGRANYNEQFFGPGTRLTVL.

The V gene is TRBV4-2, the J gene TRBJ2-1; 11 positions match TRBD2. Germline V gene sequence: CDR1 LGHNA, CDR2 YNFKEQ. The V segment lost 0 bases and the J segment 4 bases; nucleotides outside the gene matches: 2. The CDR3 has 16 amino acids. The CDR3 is CASSQDWTSGYNEQFF. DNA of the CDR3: TGTGCCAGCAGCCAAGATTGGACTAGCGGGTACAATGAGCAGTTCTTC.

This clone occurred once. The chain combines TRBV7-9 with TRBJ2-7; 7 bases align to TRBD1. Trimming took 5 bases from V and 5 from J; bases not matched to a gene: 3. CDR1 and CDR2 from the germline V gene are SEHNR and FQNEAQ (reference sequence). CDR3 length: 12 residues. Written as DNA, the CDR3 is TGTGCCAGCAGCCTTACAGGGGACGAGCAGTACTTC. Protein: CASSLTGDEQYF.

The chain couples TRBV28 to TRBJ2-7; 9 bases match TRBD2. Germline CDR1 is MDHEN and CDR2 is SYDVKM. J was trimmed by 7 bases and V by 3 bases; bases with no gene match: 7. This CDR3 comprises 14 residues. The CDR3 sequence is CASSLSGRRREQYF. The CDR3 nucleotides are TGTGCCAGCAGTTTGAGCGGGAGGCGAAGAGAGCAGTACTTC.

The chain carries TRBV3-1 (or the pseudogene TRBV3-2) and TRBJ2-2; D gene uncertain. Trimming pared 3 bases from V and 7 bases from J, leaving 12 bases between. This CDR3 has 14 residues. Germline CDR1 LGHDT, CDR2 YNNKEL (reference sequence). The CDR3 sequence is CASSHTRAIGELFF. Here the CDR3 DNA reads TGTGCCAGCAGCCACACTCGAGCCATCGGGGAGCTGTTTTTT.

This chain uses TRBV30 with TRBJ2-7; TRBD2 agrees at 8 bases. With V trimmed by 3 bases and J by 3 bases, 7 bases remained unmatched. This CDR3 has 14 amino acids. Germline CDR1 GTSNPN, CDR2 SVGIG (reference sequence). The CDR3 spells CAWRNAAGDYEQYF. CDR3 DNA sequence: TGTGCCTGGAGAAATGCAGCGGGAGACTACGAGCAGTACTTC.

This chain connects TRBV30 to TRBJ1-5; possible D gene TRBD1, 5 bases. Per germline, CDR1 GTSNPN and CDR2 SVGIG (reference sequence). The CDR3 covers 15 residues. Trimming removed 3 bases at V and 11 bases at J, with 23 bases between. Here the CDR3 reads CAWSPRDPLGGAQHF. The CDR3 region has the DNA TGTGCCTGGAGCCCGAGGGACCCGCTCGGGGGAGCCCAGCATTTT.

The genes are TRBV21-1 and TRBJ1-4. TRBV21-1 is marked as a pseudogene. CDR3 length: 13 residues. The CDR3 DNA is TGTGCCAGCCGGGAATTTAACAATGAAAAACTGTTTTTT. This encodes CASREFNNEKLFF.

The CDR3 DNA sequence: TGTGCTAGTGGTTTGAGGGACAGGGGTAACACCGGGGAGCTGTTTTTT. Its translation is CASGLRDRGNTGELFF. This chain joins TRBV12-5 and TRBJ2-2, with 10 bases lining up with TRBD1. This CDR3 comprises 16 residues. Germline V CDR1 and CDR2: LGHNT, FRNRAP. The V segment lost 2 bases and the J segment 2 bases; nucleotides outside the gene matches: 2. The whole variable domain, filled in from reference TRBV12-5 and TRBJ2-2, reads DARVTQTPRHKVTEMGQEVTMRCQPILGHNTVFWYRQTMMQGLELLAYFRNRAPLDDSGMPKDRFSAEMPDATLATLKIQPSEPRDSAVYFCASGLRDRGNTGELFFGEGSRLTVL.

The CDR3 nucleotides read TGTGCCAGCAGTTTACCGGGGGGGGTACGCAATCAGCCCCAGCATTTT. Translating gives CASSLPGGVRNQPQHF. This rearrangement joins TRBV28 to TRBJ1-5; TRBD1 is a possible D gene (5 bases). With 2 bases removed from V and 2 bases from J, the gap between germline ends came to 13 bases. Germline V gene lookup returns CDR1 MDHEN and CDR2 SYDVKM. The length of the CDR3 is 16 residues.

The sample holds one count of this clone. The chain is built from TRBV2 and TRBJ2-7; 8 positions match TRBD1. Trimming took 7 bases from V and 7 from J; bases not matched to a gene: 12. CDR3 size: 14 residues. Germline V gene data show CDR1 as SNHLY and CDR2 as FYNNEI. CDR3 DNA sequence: TGTGCCAGCACTTGGCAGGGGGCATCTCGGGAGCAGTACTTC. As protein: CASTWQGASREQYF.

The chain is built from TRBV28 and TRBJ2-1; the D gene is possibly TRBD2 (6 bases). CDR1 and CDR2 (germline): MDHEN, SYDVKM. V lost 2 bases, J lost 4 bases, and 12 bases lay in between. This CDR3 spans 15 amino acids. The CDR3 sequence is CASSLRGSGYNEQFF. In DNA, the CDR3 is TGTGCCAGCAGTTTACGTGGGAGCGGGTACAATGAGCAGTTCTTC.

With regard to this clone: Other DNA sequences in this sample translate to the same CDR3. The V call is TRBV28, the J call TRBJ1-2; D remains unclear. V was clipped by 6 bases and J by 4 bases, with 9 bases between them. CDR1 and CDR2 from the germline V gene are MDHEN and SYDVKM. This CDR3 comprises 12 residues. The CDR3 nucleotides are TGTGCCAGCAGCCTGAGATCCTATGGCTACACCTTC. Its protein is CASSLRSYGYTF.

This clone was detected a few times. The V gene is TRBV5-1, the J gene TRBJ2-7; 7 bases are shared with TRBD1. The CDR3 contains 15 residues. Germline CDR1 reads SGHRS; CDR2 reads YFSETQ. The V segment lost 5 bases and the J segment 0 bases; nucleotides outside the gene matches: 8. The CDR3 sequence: CASRRTGLPSYEQYF. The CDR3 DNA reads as TGCGCCAGCAGGCGGACAGGCCTTCCCTCCTACGAGCAGTACTTC.

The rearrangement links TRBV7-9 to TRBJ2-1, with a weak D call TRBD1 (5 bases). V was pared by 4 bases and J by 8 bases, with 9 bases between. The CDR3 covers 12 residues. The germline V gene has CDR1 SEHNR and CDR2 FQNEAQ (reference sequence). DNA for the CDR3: TGTGCCAGCAGCTCCAGGGTCTATGAGCAGTTCTTC. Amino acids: CASSSRVYEQFF.